These 15 T cell receptor beta chains came from one sample sequenced in a study of OX40 agonist ivuxolimab in advanced cancers. Measured with immunoSEQ multiplex PCR; TCRdb has only the in-frame clones, and not every one. The sample has 20,000 to 30,000 clones; around 77% are singletons. The sequenced sample was CD4+ or CD8+ T cells sorted from blood, obtained in a trial of the OX40 agonist ivuxolimab. These receptors came from an adult with an advanced solid tumor such as melanoma, head and neck, liver or kidney cancer.

This rearrangement joins TRBV7-2 to TRBJ1-1; no definite D call. With 3 bases removed from V and 1 base from J, the gap between germline ends came to 18 bases. The CDR3 has 17 amino acids. Germline V gives CDR1 SGHTA, CDR2 FQGNSA. CDR3 DNA sequence: TGTGCCAGCAGCTTTCAACGGACGGACGTTGAGAACACTGAAGCTTTCTTT. Translation: CASSFQRTDVENTEAFF.

This chain joins TRBV19 and TRBJ2-5, with D possibly called TRBD1 or TRBD2 (5 bases each). Trimming stripped 6 bases from V and 5 bases from J, with 22 bases between. CDR1 LNHDA and CDR2 SQIVND come from the germline V gene (reference sequence). CDR3 length: 16 residues. The CDR3 spells CASRPGPHNPRETQYF. The CDR3 DNA is TGTGCCAGTAGACCGGGACCTCACAATCCACGGGAGACCCAGTACTTC.

V is TRBV28 and J is TRBJ2-1; tentative D call: TRBD2 (7 bases). This CDR3 comprises 16 residues. Deletions cut 5 bases from V and 1 base from J, with 15 bases between. Looked up from germline, CDR1 is MDHEN and CDR2 is SYDVKM. The CDR3 spells CASSPRGGSSYNEQFF. The CDR3 DNA is TGTGCCAGCAGTCCCCGCGGGGGCAGTTCCTACAATGAGCAGTTCTTC.

The chain employs TRBV11-2 and TRBJ1-1; no clear D. CDR3 length: 12 amino acids. Between the trimmed V and J ends, which lost 8 bases and 7 bases, there was a span of 14 bases. Germline values: CDR1 SGHAT, CDR2 FQNNGV. The CDR3 sequence: CASAPAPREAFF. In DNA, the CDR3 is TGTGCCAGCGCGCCCGCCCCCCGTGAAGCTTTCTTT.

The chain combines TRBV2 with TRBJ1-1; D remains unclear. The CDR3 runs 13 residues. CDR1 and CDR2 (germline): SNHLY, FYNNEI. Trimming pared 7 bases from V and 1 base from J, leaving 10 bases between. The CDR3, as DNA: TGTGCCAGCATGGTCGGTGAGAACACTGAAGCTTTCTTT. Its protein product is CASMVGENTEAFF.

This rearrangement joins TRBV11-2 to TRBJ2-5; D is tentatively TRBD1 or TRBD2 (5 bases each). The assigned J gene may be wrong: the sequence end matches TRBJ2-7 better. Germline V gene sequence: CDR1 SGHAT, CDR2 FQNNGV. The CDR3 runs to 13 residues. Here the CDR3 reads CASSLGDLSEQYF. CDR3 coding DNA: TGTGCCAGCAGCTTAGGGGACCTAAGCGAGCAGTACTTC.

This chain connects TRBV27 to TRBJ1-2; possible D gene TRBD1, 5 bases. Germline V lookup: CDR1 MNHEY, CDR2 SMNVEV (reference sequence). The length of the CDR3 is 13 residues. Trimming removed 3 bases at V and 8 bases at J, with 13 bases between. CDR3 amino acids: CASSFGGPGGYTF. The DNA for the CDR3 is TGTGCCAGCAGTTTTGGGGGTCCGGGAGGCTACACCTTC.

The V call is TRBV10-3, the J call TRBJ1-3, with no clear D. The V end lost 10 bases, the J end lost 0 bases, and 4 bases lay between the germline ends. The CDR3 runs to 11 residues. The germline gives CDR1 ENHRY, CDR2 SYGVKD. DNA of the CDR3: TGTGCCACCAACTCTGGAAACACCATATATTTT. Translation: CATNSGNTIYF.

The rearrangement joins TRBV9 to TRBJ1-1, with TRBD1 matching 7 bases. The CDR3 contains 14 residues. Looked up from germline, CDR1 is SGDLS and CDR2 is YYNGEE. After removal of 2 bases from V and 0 bases from J, the junction contained 1 base not matched to a gene. The CDR3 DNA reads TGTGCCAGCAGCGTCGGACAGGTGAACACTGAAGCTTTCTTT. It codes for CASSVGQVNTEAFF. The full variable domain, rest sourced from reference TRBV9 and TRBJ1-1, is DSGVTQTPKHLITATGQRVTLRCSPRSGDLSVYWYQQSLDQGLQFLIQYYNGEERAKGNILERFSAQQFPDLHSELNLSSLELGDSALYFCASSVGQVNTEAFFGQGTRLTVV.

The rearrangement joins TRBV10-3 to TRBJ2-3, with TRBD2 identical over 10 bases. This CDR3 region has 15 residues. J was trimmed by 4 bases and V by 0 bases; bases with no gene match: 1. The germline CDR1 and CDR2 sequences are ENHRY and SYGVKD. This CDR3 is CAISESSGGPDTQYF. CDR3 in DNA: TGTGCCATCAGTGAGTCTAGCGGGGGGCCAGATACGCAGTATTTT.

This clone was seen once. The V and J genes are TRBV4-1 and TRBJ2-2; the D is unclear. Deletions cut 1 base from V and 6 bases from J, with 3 bases between. The germline V gene has CDR1 MGHRA and CDR2 YSYEKL. CDR3 length: 12 amino acids. Here the CDR3 DNA reads TGCGCCAGCAGCCAAGTTCCCGGGGAGCTGTTTTTT. Translated: CASSQVPGELFF.

The genes are TRBV14 and TRBJ2-3; TRBD2 might be the D (5 bases). Looked up from germline, CDR1 is SGHDN and CDR2 is FVKESK. V gave up 3 bases and J gave up 2 bases, with 12 bases separating them. CDR3 length: 15 residues. CDR3 sequence: CASSHWELLTDTQYF. The CDR3 nucleotides are TGTGCCAGCAGCCATTGGGAGCTACTCACAGATACGCAGTATTTT. Filled out from reference TRBV14 and TRBJ2-3, the complete variable domain reads EAGVTQFPSHSVIEKGQTVTLRCDPISGHDNLYWYRRVMGKEIKFLLHFVKESKQDESGMPNNRFLAERTGGTYSTLKVQPAELEDSGVYFCASSHWELLTDTQYFGPGTRLTVL.

This clone came up once. The chain has TRBV5-6 and TRBJ2-1; TRBD2 matches at 8 bases. The V and J ends lost 2 bases and 8 bases, in that order; junction bases with no gene match: 6. Germline V gives CDR1 SGHDT, CDR2 YYEEEE. The CDR3 is 14 amino acids. CDR3 region: CASSLGPGGHEQFF. Here the CDR3 DNA reads TGTGCCAGCAGCTTAGGGCCGGGAGGGCATGAGCAGTTCTTC.

This chain joins TRBV5-1 and TRBJ1-1, with D perhaps matching TRBD1 (6 bases). The CDR3 totals 14 residues. Between the trimmed V and J ends, which lost 3 bases and 3 bases, there was a span of 12 bases. CDR1 SGHRS and CDR2 YFSETQ come from the germline V gene. The CDR3 DNA follows: TGCGCCAGCAGCTCTAGGGGGGGCTACACTGAAGCTTTCTTT. It yields the protein CASSSRGGYTEAFF.

The rearrangement uses TRBV30 and TRBJ2-5, with TRBD1 matching 10 bases. In germline, CDR1 is GTSNPN, CDR2 SVGIG (reference sequence). CDR3 length equals 15 residues. Trimming took 5 bases from V and 5 from J; bases not matched to a gene: 11. The CDR3 loop is CAWGSGQGVWETQYF. CDR3 nucleotide sequence: TGTGCCTGGGGTTCCGGACAGGGGGTTTGGGAGACCCAGTACTTC. The full variable domain, with the rest looked up from reference TRBV30 and TRBJ2-5, is SQTIHQWPATLVQPVGSPLSLECTVEGTSNPNLYWYRQAAGRGLQLLFYSVGIGQISSEVPQNLSASRPQDRQFILSSKKLLLSDSGFYLCAWGSGQGVWETQYFGPGTRLLVL.